This TCR beta chain was sequenced during a study of Ad26.COV2.S vaccination and SARS-CoV-2 variants. Whole-study context: Once, or twice with 56 days between doses, Ad26.COV2.S was given intramuscularly. General study points: People who got the vaccine had more spike-specific TCR breadth than people who got placebo.

For this clone: Its antigen remains unidentified.

Sequencing used immunoSEQ multiplex PCR; TCRdb keeps in-frame clones, though not all of them. The sample has a few hundred thousand clones, roughly 88% seen once. Treatment here: roughly 19 received Ad26.COV2.S at low or high dose, single or two shots; several received placebo; per-sample allocation not given. Day 63 following the first vaccine or placebo injection was when the samples were taken. Looked up from germline, CDR1 is SGHTA and CDR2 is FQGNSA. The CDR3 covers 16 residues. Trimming stripped 1 base from V and 4 bases from J, with 16 bases between. The rearrangement uses TRBV7-2 and TRBJ1-2, with D unclear. The sequences come from peripheral blood, collected in a trial of Ad26.COV2.S vaccine versus placebo. This TCR was sampled from a person between 18 and 60 years old who received the Ad26.COV2.S COVID-19 vaccine or a placebo. CDR3 bases: TGTGCCAGCAGCTTAGTAAGTCAGGTCCTGACCTATGGCTACACCTTC. Protein product: CASSLVSQVLTYGYTF.